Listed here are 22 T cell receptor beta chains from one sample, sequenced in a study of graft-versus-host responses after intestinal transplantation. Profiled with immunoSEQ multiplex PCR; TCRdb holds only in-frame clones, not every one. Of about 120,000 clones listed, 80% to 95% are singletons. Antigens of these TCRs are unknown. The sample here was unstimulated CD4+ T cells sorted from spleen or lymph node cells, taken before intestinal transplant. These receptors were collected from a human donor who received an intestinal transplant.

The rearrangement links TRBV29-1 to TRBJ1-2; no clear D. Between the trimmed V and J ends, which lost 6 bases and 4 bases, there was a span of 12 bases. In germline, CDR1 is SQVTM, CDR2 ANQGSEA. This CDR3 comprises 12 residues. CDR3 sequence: CSVIRVAYGYTF. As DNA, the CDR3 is TGCAGCGTGATTAGGGTTGCCTATGGCTACACCTTC.

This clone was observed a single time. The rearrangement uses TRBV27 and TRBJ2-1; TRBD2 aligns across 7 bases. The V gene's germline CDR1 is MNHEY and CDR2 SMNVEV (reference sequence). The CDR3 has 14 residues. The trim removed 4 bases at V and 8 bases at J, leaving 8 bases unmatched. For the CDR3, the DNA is TGTGCCAGCAGTTCTCTGGCGGGAGCCCATGAGCAGTTCTTC. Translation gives CASSSLAGAHEQFF.

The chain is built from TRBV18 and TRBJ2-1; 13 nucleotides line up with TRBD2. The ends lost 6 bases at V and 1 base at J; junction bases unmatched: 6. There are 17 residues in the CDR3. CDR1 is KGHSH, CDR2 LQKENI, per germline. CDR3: CASSRTSGSLSYNEQFF. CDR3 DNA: TGTGCCAGCTCCAGGACTAGCGGGAGCCTTTCCTACAATGAGCAGTTCTTC.

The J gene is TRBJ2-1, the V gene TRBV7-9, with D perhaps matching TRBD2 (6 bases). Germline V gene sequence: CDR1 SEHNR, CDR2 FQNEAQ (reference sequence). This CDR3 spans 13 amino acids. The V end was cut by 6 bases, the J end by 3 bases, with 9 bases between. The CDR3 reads CASREGYYNEQFF. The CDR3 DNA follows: TGTGCCAGCAGGGAGGGCTACTACAATGAGCAGTTCTTC. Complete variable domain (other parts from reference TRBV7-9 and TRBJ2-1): DTGVSQNPRHKITKRGQNVTFRCDPISEHNRLYWYRQTLGQGPEFLTYFQNEAQLEKSRLLSDRFSAERPKGSFSTLEIQRTEQGDSAMYLCASREGYYNEQFFGPGTRLTVL.

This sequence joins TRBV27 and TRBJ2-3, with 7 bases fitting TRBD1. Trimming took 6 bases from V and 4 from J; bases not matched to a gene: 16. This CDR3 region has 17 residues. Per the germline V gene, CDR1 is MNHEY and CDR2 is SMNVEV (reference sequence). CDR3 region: CASSHQGVTKNPDTQYF. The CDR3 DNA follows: TGTGCCAGCAGCCATCAGGGGGTAACCAAAAACCCAGATACGCAGTATTTT.

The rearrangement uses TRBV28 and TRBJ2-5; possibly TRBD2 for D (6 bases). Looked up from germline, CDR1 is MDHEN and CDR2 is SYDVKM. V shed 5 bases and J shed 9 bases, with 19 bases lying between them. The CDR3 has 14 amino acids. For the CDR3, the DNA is TGTGCCAGCAGTCCGTCACGACTAGGGCGGGCCCAGTACTTC. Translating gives CASSPSRLGRAQYF.

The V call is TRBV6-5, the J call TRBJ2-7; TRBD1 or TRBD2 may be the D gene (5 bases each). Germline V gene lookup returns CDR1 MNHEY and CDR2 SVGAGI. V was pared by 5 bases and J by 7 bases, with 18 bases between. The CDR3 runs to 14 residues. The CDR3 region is CASSPLLGVWEQYF. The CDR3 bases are TGTGCCAGCAGTCCCCTTCTGGGGGTATGGGAGCAGTACTTC.

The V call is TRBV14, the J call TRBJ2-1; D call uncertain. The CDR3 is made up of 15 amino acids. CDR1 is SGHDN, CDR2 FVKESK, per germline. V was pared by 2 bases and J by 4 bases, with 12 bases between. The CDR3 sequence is CASSQLGGLYNEQFF. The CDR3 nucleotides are TGTGCCAGCAGCCAACTCGGCGGCCTTTACAATGAGCAGTTCTTC. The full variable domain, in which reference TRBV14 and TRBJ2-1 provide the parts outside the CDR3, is EAGVTQFPSHSVIEKGQTVTLRCDPISGHDNLYWYRRVMGKEIKFLLHFVKESKQDESGMPNNRFLAERTGGTYSTLKVQPAELEDSGVYFCASSQLGGLYNEQFFGPGTRLTVL.

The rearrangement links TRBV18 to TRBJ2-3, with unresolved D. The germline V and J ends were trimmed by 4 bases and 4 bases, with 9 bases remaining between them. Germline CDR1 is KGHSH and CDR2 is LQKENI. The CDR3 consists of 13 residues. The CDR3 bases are TGTGCCAGCTCACGTGGGGTCCCAGATACGCAGTATTTT. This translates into CASSRGVPDTQYF.

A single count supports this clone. CDR3 nucleotides: TGCGCCAGCAGCTTGGGCGGAACCGCTCGGGAGACCCAGTACTTC. Its protein product is CASSLGGTARETQYF. The rearrangement uses TRBV5-1 and TRBJ2-5, with D unclear. This CDR3 is 15 amino acids long. Trimming removed 0 bases at V and 5 bases at J, with 14 bases between. Germline V gene lookup returns CDR1 SGHRS and CDR2 YFSETQ.

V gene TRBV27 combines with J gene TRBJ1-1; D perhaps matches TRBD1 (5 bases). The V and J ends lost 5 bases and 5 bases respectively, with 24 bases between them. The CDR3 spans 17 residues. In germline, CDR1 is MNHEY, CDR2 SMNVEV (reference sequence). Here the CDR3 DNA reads TGTGCCAGCAGTCTTTTTGGGGCCTTGCCCCTGTCGACTGAAGCTTTCTTT. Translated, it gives CASSLFGALPLSTEAFF.

CDR3 protein: CASSLAREWNTEAFF. CDR3 DNA sequence: TGCGCCAGCAGCTTGGCCCGGGAATGGAACACTGAAGCTTTCTTT. J is TRBJ1-1 and V is TRBV5-1; D unclear. The V gene lost 0 bases and the J gene lost 1 base, with 10 bases spanning the gap. Germline CDR1 is SGHRS and CDR2 is YFSETQ. CDR3 length equals 15 residues. Variable domain in full (rest from reference TRBV5-1 and TRBJ1-1): KAGVTQTPRYLIKTRGQQVTLSCSPISGHRSVSWYQQTPGQGLQFLFEYFSETQRNKGNFPGRFSGRQFSNSRSEMNVSTLELGDSALYLCASSLAREWNTEAFFGQGTRLTVV.

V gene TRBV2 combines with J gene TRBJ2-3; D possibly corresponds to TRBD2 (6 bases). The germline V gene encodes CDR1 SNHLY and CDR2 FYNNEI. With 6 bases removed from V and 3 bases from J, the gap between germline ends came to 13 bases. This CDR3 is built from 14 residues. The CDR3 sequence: CASSRRDSTDTQYF. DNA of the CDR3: TGTGCCAGCAGCCGACGGGACTCAACAGATACGCAGTATTTT.

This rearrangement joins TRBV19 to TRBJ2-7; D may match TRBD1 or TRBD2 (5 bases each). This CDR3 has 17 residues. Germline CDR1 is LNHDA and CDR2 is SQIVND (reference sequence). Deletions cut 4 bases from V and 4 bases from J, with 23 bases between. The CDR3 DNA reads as TGTGCCAGTAGTAGGGCAACTGCTGGGGCCACGGGGTACGAGCAGTACTTC. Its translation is CASSRATAGATGYEQYF.

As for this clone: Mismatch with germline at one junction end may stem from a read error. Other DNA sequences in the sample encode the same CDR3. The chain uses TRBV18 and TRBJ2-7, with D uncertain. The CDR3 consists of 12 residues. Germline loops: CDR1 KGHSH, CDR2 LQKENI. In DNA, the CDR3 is TGTGCCAGCTCGCCACCGATGGGCGAGCAGTACTTC. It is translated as CASSPPMGEQYF.

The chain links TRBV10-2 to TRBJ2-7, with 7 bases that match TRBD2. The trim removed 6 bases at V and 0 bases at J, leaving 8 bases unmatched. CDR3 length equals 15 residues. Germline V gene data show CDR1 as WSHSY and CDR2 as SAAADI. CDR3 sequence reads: CASRGKVAGSYEQYF. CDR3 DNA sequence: TGCGCCAGCAGAGGGAAAGTAGCGGGCTCCTACGAGCAGTACTTC.

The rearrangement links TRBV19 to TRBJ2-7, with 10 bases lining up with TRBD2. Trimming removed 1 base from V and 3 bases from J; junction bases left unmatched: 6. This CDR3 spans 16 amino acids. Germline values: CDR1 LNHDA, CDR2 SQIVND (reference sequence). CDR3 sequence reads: CASSIVLAGHGYEQYF. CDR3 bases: TGTGCCAGTAGTATAGTACTAGCGGGACACGGCTACGAGCAGTACTTC.

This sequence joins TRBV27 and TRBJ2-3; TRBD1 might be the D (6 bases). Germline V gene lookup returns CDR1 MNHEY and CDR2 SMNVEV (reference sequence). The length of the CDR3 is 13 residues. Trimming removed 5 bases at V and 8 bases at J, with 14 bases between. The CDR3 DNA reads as TGTGCCAGCAGTCTAACAGGGATTGGTACGCAGTATTTT. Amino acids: CASSLTGIGTQYF.

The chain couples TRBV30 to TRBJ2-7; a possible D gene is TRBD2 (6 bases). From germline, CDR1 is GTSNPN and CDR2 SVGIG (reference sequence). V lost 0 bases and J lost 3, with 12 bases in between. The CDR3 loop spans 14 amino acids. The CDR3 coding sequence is TGTGCCTGGAGTGTACCGGACTACTACTACGAGCAGTACTTC. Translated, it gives CAWSVPDYYYEQYF.

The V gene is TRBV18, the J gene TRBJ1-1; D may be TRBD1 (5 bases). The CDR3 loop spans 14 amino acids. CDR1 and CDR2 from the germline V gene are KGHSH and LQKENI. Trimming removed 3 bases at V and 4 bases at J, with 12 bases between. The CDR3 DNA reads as TGTGCCAGCTCACCCCTACAGGAGAGCACTGAAGCTTTCTTT. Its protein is CASSPLQESTEAFF.

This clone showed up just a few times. The CDR3 sequence: CASSPALIQANEKLFF. The CDR3 nucleotides read TGCGCCAGCAGCCCAGCCCTGATTCAGGCTAATGAAAAACTGTTTTTT. The rearrangement links TRBV4-1 to TRBJ1-4; unclear D gene. The CDR3 totals 16 residues. CDR1 and CDR2 from the germline V gene are MGHRA and YSYEKL. V was shortened by 4 bases and J by 3 bases, with 15 bases between the two germline ends.

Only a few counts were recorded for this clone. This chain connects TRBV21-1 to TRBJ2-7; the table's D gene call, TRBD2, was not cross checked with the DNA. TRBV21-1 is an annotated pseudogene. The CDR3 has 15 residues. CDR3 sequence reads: CASSSHSGAVYEQYF. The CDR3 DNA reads TGTGCCAGCAGCTCCCATAGCGGGGCCGTCTACGAGCAGTACTTC.